This T cell receptor (beta chain) was captured in a study of cytomegalovirus exposure and HLA in healthy donors. Study results and limitations: Reported results showed that the classifier diagnosed cytomegalovirus status with high specificity and sensitivity. Subsequent analysis found a tendency for first-cohort TCR clusters to co-occur within the 90 to 150 validation repertoires. There were 150 or so TCR beta chains listed as cytomegalovirus-associated.

V lost 4 bases, J lost 6 bases, and 13 bases lay in between. This CDR3 contains 14 residues. Germline V gene lookup returns CDR1 SGHNT and CDR2 YYREEE (reference sequence). Only one count was recorded for this clone. Its antigen is undetermined. Here immunoSEQ multiplex PCR was the method, and the copy in TCRdb shows in-frame clones only, minus some. The table records 130,000 to 150,000 clones, about 90% of them present only once. This chain connects TRBV5-4 to TRBJ2-2; D is possibly TRBD2 (5 bases). The sequence was collected from a woman aged 25-40 years in good health and CMV-seropositive. The sequencing sample was made of PBMCs. This chain's CDR3 is CASSNRGASGELFF. In nucleotides, the CDR3 is TGTGCCAGCAGCAACCGGGGAGCGTCCGGGGAGCTGTTTTTT.